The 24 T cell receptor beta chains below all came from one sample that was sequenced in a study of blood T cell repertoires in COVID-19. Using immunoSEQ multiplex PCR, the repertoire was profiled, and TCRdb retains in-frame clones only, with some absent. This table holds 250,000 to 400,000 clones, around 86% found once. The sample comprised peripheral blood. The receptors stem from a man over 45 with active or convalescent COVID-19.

CDR3 region: CASSLQGPPMNTEAFF. CDR3 bases: TGCGCCAGCAGCCTTCAGGGCCCCCCCATGAACACTGAAGCTTTCTTT. The chain joins TRBV5-1 to TRBJ1-1, with D possibly matching TRBD1 (5 bases). Germline V gene data show CDR1 as SGHRS and CDR2 as YFSETQ. This CDR3 region has 16 residues. The germline V and J ends were trimmed by 4 bases and 0 bases, with 16 bases remaining between them. Using reference TRBV5-1 and TRBJ1-1 for the parts outside the CDR3, the full variable domain is KAGVTQTPRYLIKTRGQQVTLSCSPISGHRSVSWYQQTPGQGLQFLFEYFSETQRNKGNFPGRFSGRQFSNSRSEMNVSTLELGDSALYLCASSLQGPPMNTEAFFGQGTRLTVV.

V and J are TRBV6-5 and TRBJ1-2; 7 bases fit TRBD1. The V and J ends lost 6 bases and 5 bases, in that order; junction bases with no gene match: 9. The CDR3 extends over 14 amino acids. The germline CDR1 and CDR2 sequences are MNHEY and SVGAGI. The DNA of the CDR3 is TGTGCCAGCAGCACCGACAGGGCCCTTTATGGCTACACCTTC. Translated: CASSTDRALYGYTF.

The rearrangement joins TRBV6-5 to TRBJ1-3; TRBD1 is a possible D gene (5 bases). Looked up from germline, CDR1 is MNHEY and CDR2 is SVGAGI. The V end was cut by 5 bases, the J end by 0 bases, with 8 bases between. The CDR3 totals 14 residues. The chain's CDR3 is CASSPRVSGNTIYF. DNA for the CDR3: TGTGCCAGCAGTCCCAGGGTCTCTGGAAACACCATATATTTT.

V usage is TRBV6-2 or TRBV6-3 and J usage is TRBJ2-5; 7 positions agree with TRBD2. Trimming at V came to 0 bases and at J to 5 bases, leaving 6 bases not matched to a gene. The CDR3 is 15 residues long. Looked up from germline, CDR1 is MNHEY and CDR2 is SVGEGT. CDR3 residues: CASSYSLGEGETQYF. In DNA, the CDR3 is TGTGCCAGCAGTTACTCCCTAGGGGAGGGGGAGACCCAGTACTTC.

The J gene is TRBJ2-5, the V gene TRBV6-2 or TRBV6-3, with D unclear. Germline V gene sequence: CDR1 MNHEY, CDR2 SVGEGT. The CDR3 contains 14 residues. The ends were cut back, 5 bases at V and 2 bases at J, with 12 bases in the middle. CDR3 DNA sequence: TGTGCCAGCAGTCCGCAGTACCCGCAAGAGACCCAGTACTTC. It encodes CASSPQYPQETQYF.

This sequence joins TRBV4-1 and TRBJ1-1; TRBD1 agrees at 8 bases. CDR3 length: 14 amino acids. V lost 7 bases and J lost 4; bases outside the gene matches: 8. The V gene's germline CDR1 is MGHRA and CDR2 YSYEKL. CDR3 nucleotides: TGCGCCAGCATTCTCACAGGGGGGAGCACTGAAGCTTTCTTT. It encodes CASILTGGSTEAFF.

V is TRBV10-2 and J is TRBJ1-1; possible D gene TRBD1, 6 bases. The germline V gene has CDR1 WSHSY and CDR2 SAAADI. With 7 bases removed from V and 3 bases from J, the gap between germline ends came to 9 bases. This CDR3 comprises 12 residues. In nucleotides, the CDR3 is TGCGCCAGCATCCAGGGGCACACTGAAGCTTTCTTT. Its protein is CASIQGHTEAFF.

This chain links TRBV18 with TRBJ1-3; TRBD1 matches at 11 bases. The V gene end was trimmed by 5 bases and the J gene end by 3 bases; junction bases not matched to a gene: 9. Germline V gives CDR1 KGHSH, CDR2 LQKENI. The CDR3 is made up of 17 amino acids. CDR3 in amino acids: CASSSSRTGGFGNTIYF. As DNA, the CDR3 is TGTGCCAGCTCATCGTCCAGGACAGGGGGCTTTGGAAACACCATATATTTT.

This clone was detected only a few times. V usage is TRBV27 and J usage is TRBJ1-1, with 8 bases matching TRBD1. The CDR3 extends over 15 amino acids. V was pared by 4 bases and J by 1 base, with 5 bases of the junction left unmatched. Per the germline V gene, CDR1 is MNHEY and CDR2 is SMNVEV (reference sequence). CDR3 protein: CASSSRTGKNTEAFF. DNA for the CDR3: TGTGCCAGCAGTTCGCGGACAGGGAAGAACACTGAAGCTTTCTTT.

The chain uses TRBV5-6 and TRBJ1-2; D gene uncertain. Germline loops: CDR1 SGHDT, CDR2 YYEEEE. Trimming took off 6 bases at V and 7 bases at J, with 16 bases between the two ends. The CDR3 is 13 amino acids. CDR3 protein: CASTTPPRGGYTF. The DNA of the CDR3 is TGTGCCAGCACCACCCCCCCCAGAGGTGGCTACACCTTC.

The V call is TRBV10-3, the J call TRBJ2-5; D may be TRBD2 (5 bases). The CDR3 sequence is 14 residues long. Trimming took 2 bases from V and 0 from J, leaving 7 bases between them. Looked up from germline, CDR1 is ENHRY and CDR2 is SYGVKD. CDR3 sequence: CAISERGNQETQYF. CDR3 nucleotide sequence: TGTGCCATCAGTGAGAGAGGGAACCAAGAGACCCAGTACTTC.

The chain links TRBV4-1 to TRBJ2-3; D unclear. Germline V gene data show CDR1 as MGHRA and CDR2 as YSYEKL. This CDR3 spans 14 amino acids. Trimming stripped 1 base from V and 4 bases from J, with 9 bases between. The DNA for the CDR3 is TGCGCCAGCAGCCAAGGTTCTTCAGCAGATACGCAGTATTTT. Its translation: CASSQGSSADTQYF.

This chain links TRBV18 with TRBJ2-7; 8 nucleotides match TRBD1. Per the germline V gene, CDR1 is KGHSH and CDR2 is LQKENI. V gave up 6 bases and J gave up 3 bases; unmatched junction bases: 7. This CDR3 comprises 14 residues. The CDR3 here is CASSPGQGNYEQYF. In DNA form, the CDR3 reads TGTGCCAGCTCTCCTGGACAGGGCAACTACGAGCAGTACTTC.

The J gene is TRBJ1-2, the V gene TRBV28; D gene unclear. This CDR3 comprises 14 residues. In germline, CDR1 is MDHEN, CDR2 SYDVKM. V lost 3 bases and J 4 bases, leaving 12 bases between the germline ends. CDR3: CASSFPLEGYGYTF. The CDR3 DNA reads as TGTGCCAGCAGTTTCCCTCTGGAGGGCTATGGCTACACCTTC.

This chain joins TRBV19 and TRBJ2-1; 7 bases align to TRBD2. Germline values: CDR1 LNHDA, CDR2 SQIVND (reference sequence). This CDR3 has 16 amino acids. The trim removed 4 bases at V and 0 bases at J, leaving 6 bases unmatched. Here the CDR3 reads CASSTLGGSSYNEQFF. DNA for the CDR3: TGTGCCAGTAGTACCCTGGGCGGGAGCTCCTACAATGAGCAGTTCTTC.

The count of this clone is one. CDR3 region: CAWSRGGFDTEAFF. The CDR3 coding sequence is TGTGCCTGGAGTCGGGGGGGATTCGACACTGAAGCTTTCTTT. The V call is TRBV30, the J call TRBJ1-1, with D perhaps matching TRBD1 (5 bases). The V end lost 2 bases, the J end lost 3 bases, and 13 bases lay between the germline ends. The germline CDR1 and CDR2 sequences are GTSNPN and SVGIG (reference sequence). The CDR3 sequence is 14 residues long.

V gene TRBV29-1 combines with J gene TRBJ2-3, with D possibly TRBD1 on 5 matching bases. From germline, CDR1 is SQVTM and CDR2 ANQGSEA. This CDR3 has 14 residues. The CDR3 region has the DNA TGCACCCCAGGGAAAGGGATTAGCACAGATACGCAGTATTTT. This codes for CTPGKGISTDTQYF.

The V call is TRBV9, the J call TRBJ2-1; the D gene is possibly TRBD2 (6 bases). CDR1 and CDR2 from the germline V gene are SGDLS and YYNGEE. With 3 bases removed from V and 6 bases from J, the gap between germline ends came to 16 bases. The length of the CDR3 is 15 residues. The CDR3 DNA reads TGTGCCAGCAGCGCCCCCGGTAGCGGCATCAATGAGCAGTTCTTC. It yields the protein CASSAPGSGINEQFF.

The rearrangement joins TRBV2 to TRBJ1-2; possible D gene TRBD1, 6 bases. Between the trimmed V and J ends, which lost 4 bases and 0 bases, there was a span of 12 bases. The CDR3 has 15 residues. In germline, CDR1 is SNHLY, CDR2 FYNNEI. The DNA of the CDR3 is TGTGCCAGCAGTGTATACAGGGATACTAACTATGGCTACACCTTC. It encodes CASSVYRDTNYGYTF.

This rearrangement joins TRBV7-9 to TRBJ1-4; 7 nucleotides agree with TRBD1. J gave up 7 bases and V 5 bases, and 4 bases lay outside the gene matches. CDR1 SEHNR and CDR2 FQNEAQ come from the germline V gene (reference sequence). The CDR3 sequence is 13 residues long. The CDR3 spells CASSLDRAEKLFF. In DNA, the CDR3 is TGTGCCAGCAGCCTCGACAGGGCTGAAAAACTGTTTTTT.

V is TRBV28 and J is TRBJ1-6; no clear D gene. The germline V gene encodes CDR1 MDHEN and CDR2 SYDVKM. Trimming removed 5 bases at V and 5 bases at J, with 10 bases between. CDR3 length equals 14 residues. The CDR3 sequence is CASSPGVNNSPLHF. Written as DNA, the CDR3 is TGTGCCAGCAGTCCGGGAGTTAATAATTCACCCCTCCACTTT. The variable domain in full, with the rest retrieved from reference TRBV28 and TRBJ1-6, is DVKVTQSSRYLVKRTGEKVFLECVQDMDHENMFWYRQDPGLGLRLIYFSYDVKMKEKGDIPEGYSVSREKKERFSLILESASTNQTSMYLCASSPGVNNSPLHFGNGTRLTVT.

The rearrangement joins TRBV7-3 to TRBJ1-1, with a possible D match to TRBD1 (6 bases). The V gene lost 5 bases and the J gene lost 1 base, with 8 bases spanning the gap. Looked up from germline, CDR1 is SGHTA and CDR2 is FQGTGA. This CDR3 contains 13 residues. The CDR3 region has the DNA TGTGCCAGCAGCAGAGGGGGGAACACTGAAGCTTTCTTT. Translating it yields CASSRGGNTEAFF.

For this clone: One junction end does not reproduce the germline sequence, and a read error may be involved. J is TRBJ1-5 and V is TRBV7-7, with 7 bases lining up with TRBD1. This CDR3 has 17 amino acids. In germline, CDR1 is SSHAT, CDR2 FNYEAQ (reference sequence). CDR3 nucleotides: TGTGCTAGCAGCTTATTCTGGCGGGGACAGAGCAATCAGCCCCAGCATTTT. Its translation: CASSLFWRGQSNQPQHF. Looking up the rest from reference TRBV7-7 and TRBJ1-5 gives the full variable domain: GAGVSQSPRYKVTKRGQDVTLRCDPISSHATLYWYQQALGQGPEFLTYFNYEAQPDKSGLPSDRFSAERPEGSISTLTIQRTEQRDSAMYRCASSLFWRGQSNQPQHFGDGTRLSIL.

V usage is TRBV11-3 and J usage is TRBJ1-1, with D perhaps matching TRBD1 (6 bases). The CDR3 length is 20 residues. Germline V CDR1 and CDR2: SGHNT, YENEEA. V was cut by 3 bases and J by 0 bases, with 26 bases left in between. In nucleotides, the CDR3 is TGTGCCAGCAGCTTTGCCGGCGGAACTTGGGCAGGGGCTCTGAACACTGAAGCTTTCTTT. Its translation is CASSFAGGTWAGALNTEAFF. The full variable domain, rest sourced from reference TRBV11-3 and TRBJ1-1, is EAGVVQSPRYKIIEKKQPVAFWCNPISGHNTLYWYLQNLGQGPELLIRYENEEAVDDSQLPKDRFSAERLKGVDSTLKIQPAELGDSAVYLCASSFAGGTWAGALNTEAFFGQGTRLTVV.